This T cell receptor beta chain was observed in a study of cytomegalovirus exposure and HLA in healthy donors. Only in-frame clones appear in the TCRdb table, and some are missing; sequencing was by immunoSEQ multiplex PCR. The repertoire holds 180,000 or so clones, with around 80% as singletons. The sample taken for sequencing was PBMCs. The TCR sequence derives from a woman between 25 and 40 years old in good health and CMV-seropositive.

The CDR3: CASSLDAQTEAFF. CDR3 DNA: TGTGCCAGCAGCTTAGATGCTCAGACTGAAGCTTTCTTT. J is TRBJ1-1 and V is TRBV7-9, with D unclear. V was clipped by 1 base and J by 5 bases, with 8 bases between them. This CDR3 is 13 amino acids long. CDR1 and CDR2 (germline): SEHNR, FQNEAQ (reference sequence).